This T cell receptor beta chain was recovered during a study of T-cell memory formation after mild COVID-19. This clonotype appeared many times. V was clipped by 8 bases and J by 4 bases; unmatched bases: 10. This CDR3 contains 14 residues. Germline CDR1 reads SGHVS; CDR2 reads FQNEAQ. From the 5' RACE reads, TCRdb called clonotypes with MiXCR, one entry per CDR3 protein. The sample consists of fewer than 650,000 distinct CDR3 sequences, roughly 20% of them appearing once. The receptor was derived from an adult woman who had mild COVID-19 (a few samples of this study predate the infection). Cell type and time point are not known. The specimen was PBMCs or a T cell subset sorted from them (not recorded which). The chain links TRBV7-8 to TRBJ2-7; 8 bases align to TRBD2. The CDR3 DNA reads TGTGCCAGCCAAAGCGGGAGTGTGGATTACGAGCAGTACTTC. Amino acids: CASQSGSVDYEQYF.